A single T cell receptor beta chain is shown here with its context. The data belong to a study of regulatory T cells in long-lasting Graves disease. Through Arm-PCR of CDR3 regions and iRepertoire HTBI primers, TCR beta libraries were built. Per the authors' pipeline: Samples collectively showed fewer than 80 TRBV and 14 TRBJ segments. In TCRdb, the multiplex PCR reads were re-called with MiXCR into one record per CDR3 protein. Clone size and V and J calls follow TCRdb, not the original study. This sample has about 310,000 distinct CDR3 sequences, with around 21% found just once. The ends lost 4 bases at V and 4 bases at J; junction bases unmatched: 10. The CDR3 covers 15 residues. Germline V gene lookup returns CDR1 SGHDT and CDR2 YYEEEE. Time point: persistent/refractory GD, antithyroid drugs over 5 years with positive TRAb. Generation of the TCR library employed RNA extracted from PBMCs.

The V call is TRBV5-6, the J call TRBJ1-2; 7 nucleotides agree with TRBD1. The sequence came from a female donor with Graves disease. The sequences come from peripheral blood mononuclear cells (PBMCs), collected when the disease was refractory, from a patient treated with antithyroid drugs. The CDR3: CASSTGTELAYGYTF. Written as DNA, the CDR3 is TGTGCCAGCAGCACCGGGACAGAACTCGCCTATGGCTACACCTTC.